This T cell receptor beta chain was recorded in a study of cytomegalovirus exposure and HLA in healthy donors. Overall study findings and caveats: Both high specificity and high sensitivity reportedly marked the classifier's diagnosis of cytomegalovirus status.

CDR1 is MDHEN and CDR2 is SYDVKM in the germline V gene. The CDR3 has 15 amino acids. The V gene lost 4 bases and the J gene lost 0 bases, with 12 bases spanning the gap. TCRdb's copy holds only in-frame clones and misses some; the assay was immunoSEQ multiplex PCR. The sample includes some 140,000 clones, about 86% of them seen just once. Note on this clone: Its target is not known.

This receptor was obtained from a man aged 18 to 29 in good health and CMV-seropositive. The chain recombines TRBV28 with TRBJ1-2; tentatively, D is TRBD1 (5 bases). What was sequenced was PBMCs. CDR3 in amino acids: CASSYGGVANYGYTF. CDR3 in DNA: TGTGCCAGCAGTTATGGGGGGGTGGCTAACTATGGCTACACCTTC.